This T cell receptor beta chain was retrieved from a study of regulatory T cells in long-lasting Graves disease. This clonotype was detected ten times or more. The antigen remains undetermined. Relying on iRepertoire HTBI primers and Arm-PCR of CDR3 regions, the team built TCR beta libraries. MiXCR, run by TCRdb on the multiplex PCR reads, gives a single entry per CDR3 protein. The sample lists about 320,000 distinct CDR3 sequences; about 18% were seen once. Overall study results and limits: Favored usage of TRBV28, TRBJ1-2 and TRBJ2-5 was recorded in persistent disease.

Time point defined: newly diagnosed GD, antithyroid drugs for less than 3 months. Preparation of the TCR library used RNA extracted from PBMCs. J lost 7 bases, V lost 7 bases, and 11 bases had no gene match. Germline V CDR1 and CDR2: LNHDA, SQIVND (reference sequence). This CDR3 spans 15 amino acids. The TCR was taken from a female donor with Graves disease. The specimen comprised peripheral blood mononuclear cells (PBMCs), sampled at new diagnosis, from a patient treated with antithyroid drugs. The V gene is TRBV19, the J gene TRBJ1-2, with TRBD1 identical over 11 bases. In nucleotides, the CDR3 is TGTGCCAGTACCCCTATTGCGGGACAGGGGGTTGGCTACACCTTC. Amino acids: CASTPIAGQGVGYTF.